Presented here are 10 T cell receptor beta chains from one specimen sequenced in a study of early T cells in non-severe SARS-CoV-2 infection. Via MiXCR, TCRdb re-called the 5' RACE reads, giving one row per CDR3 protein. The table records fewer than 70,000 distinct CDR3 sequences, approximately 4.6% of them present only once. The source material was whole blood, sampled at baseline. The receptors here all came from an adult who was a healthcare worker with PCR-confirmed SARS-CoV-2 infection or an uninfected control (not recorded which). The donor label of this sample is uncertain.

This clonotype was picked up one time. This sequence may be a read error, since a much larger clone differs from it by one base. This likely comes from a read error, as the CDR3 has no conserved phenylalanine or tryptophan at its end. The chain recombines TRBV7-9 with TRBJ2-7; D not certain. The CDR3 contains 12 residues. Germline V gene data show CDR1 as SEHNR and CDR2 as FQNEAQ (reference sequence). V was pared by 4 bases and J by 6 bases, with 10 bases between. The CDR3 protein is CASSSSYVEQYL. CDR3 nucleotides: TGTGCCAGCAGCTCCTCATACGTCGAGCAGTACCTC.

In this sample, this clonotype turned up many times. The chain is built from TRBV6-6 and TRBJ2-3, with D hard to call. Per germline, CDR1 MNHNY and CDR2 SVGAGI (reference sequence). The CDR3 runs to 12 residues. Trimming left V 4 bases short and J 7 bases short, with 9 bases between. The CDR3 DNA reads as TGTGCCAGCAGTTCCAGTTTACATACGCAGTATTTT. This encodes CASSSSLHTQYF.

This clonotype has a handful of counts. The chain recombines TRBV3-1 with TRBJ1-2; no firm D call. This CDR3 has 14 amino acids. Germline V gene sequence: CDR1 LGHDT, CDR2 YNNKEL (reference sequence). V lost 1 base to trimming and J lost 0 bases, with 6 bases between them. The CDR3, as DNA: TGTGCCAGCAGCCAAGGAGCAACTAACTATGGCTACACCTTC. Protein sequence: CASSQGATNYGYTF.

J is TRBJ1-2 and V is TRBV14, with D uncertain. Germline V gene lookup returns CDR1 SGHDN and CDR2 FVKESK. Trimming removed 1 base at V and 4 bases at J, with 7 bases between. The CDR3 covers 13 residues. The CDR3 DNA sequence: TGTGCCAGCAGCCAAGGACTAGGCTATGGCTACACCTTC. As protein: CASSQGLGYGYTF.

This clonotype was picked up many times. The chain has TRBV7-2 and TRBJ2-2; the D is unclear. Germline CDR1 reads SGHTA; CDR2 reads FQGNSA. The CDR3 runs to 12 residues. Trimming stripped 3 bases from V and 3 bases from J, with 2 bases between. The CDR3 loop is CASSFDTGELFF. CDR3 in DNA: TGTGCCAGCAGCTTCGACACCGGGGAGCTGTTTTTT.

This clonotype has a count of ten or more. This chain uses TRBV20-1 with TRBJ1-1; 8 bases match TRBD1. The CDR3 is made up of 15 amino acids. V lost 0 bases, J lost 0 bases, and 3 bases stayed unmatched. Germline V CDR1 and CDR2: DFQATT, SNEGSKA (reference sequence). Here the CDR3 DNA reads TGCAGTGCTAGAGATTCGGACAGGGTGAACACTGAAGCTTTCTTT. It yields the protein CSARDSDRVNTEAFF.

This clonotype was observed many times. This chain links TRBV10-3 with TRBJ2-3; D call uncertain. The CDR3 contains 12 residues. The V end was cut by 4 bases, the J end by 6 bases, with 8 bases between. Germline assignment: CDR1 ENHRY and CDR2 SYGVKD. DNA for the CDR3: TGTGCCATCAGTGGTGATAGTGATACGCAGTATTTT. Its protein is CAISGDSDTQYF.

In its sample, this clonotype is medium-sized. V usage is TRBV27 and J usage is TRBJ2-1, with D tentatively TRBD1 or TRBD2 (5 bases each). Between the trimmed V and J ends, which lost 6 bases and 1 base, there was a span of 13 bases. Germline CDR1 reads MNHEY; CDR2 reads SMNVEV (reference sequence). The CDR3 loop spans 15 amino acids. CDR3: CASSREMGSYNEQFF. The DNA of the CDR3 is TGTGCCAGCAGCAGGGAGATGGGATCCTACAATGAGCAGTTCTTC.

This clonotype has at least ten counts. The rearrangement links TRBV5-6 to TRBJ1-6, with D tentatively TRBD1 (6 bases). Germline V gene sequence: CDR1 SGHDT, CDR2 YYEEEE. Trimming pared 4 bases from V and 7 bases from J, leaving 18 bases between. The CDR3 runs to 16 residues. CDR3 coding DNA: TGTGCCAGCAGCCGGGGCCTCAGGGGCCAGAATTCACCCCTCCACTTT. It codes for CASSRGLRGQNSPLHF.

The V and J genes are TRBV5-4 and TRBJ2-7; D is tentatively TRBD1 or TRBD2 (5 bases each). V gave up 3 bases and J gave up 4 bases, with 11 bases separating them. Germline V gene lookup returns CDR1 SGHNT and CDR2 YYREEE (reference sequence). This CDR3 contains 13 residues. The CDR3 region has the DNA TGTGCCAGCAGCTCCTGGGACGGGTACGAGCAGTACTTC. Its protein is CASSSWDGYEQYF.